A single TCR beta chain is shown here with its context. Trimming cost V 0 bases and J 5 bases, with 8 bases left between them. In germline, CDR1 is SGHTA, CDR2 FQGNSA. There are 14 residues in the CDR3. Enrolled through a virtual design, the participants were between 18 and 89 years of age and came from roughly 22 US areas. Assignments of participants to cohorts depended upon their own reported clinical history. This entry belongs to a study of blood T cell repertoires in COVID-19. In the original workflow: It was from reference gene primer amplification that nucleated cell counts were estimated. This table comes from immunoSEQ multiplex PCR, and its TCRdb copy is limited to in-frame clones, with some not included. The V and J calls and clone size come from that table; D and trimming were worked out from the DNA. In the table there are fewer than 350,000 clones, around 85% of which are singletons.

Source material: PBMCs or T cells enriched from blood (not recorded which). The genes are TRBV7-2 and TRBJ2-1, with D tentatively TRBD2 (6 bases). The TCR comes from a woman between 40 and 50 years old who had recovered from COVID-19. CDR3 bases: TGTGCCAGCAGCTTAGCGGGAGGCAACAATGAGCAGTTCTTC. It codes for CASSLAGGNNEQFF.